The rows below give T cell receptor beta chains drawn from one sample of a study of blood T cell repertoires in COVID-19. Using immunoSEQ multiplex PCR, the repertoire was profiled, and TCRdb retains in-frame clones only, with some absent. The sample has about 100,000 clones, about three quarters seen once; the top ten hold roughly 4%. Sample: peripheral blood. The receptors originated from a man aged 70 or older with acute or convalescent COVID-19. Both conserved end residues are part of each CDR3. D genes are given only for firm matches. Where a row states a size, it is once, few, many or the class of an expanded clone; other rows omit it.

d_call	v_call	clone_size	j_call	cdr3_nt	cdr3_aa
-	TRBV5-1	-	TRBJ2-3	TGCGCCAGCAGCTTGGGGGGACATGGGGCAGATACGCAGTATTTT	CASSLGGHGADTQYF
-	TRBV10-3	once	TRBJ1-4	TGTGCCATCAGTGAGGTATATGCAACTAATGAAAAACTGTTTTTT	CAISEVYATNEKLFF
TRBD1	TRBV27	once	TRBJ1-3	TGTGCCAGCAGTCCCATAGGACAGGGGGCTTCTGGAAACACCATATATTTT	CASSPIGQGASGNTIYF
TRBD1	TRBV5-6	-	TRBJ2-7	TGTGCCAGCAGCTTGGCGGACAGGTATTCCTACGAGCAGTACTTC	CASSLADRYSYEQYF
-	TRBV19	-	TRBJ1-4	TGTGCCAGTAGTATGGCAGGGCTAACTAATGAAAAACTGTTTTTT	CASSMAGLTNEKLFF
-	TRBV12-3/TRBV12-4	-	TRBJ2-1	TGTGCCAGCAGTGACACTTCCTACAATGAGCAGTTCTTC	CASSDTSYNEQFF
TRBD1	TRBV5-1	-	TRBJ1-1	TGCGCCAGCAGCCCAACGACAGGGGCCACTGAAGCTTTCTTT	CASSPTTGATEAFF
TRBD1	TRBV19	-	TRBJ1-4	TGTGCCAGTAGCCCGGGACAGCAGAATGAAAAACTGTTTTTT	CASSPGQQNEKLFF
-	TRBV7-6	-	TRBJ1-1	TGTGCCAGCAGCTTATCGGGAGGGGCGCTTTCGAACACTGAAGCTTTCTTT	CASSLSGGALSNTEAFF
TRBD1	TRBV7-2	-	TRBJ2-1	TGTGCCAGCAGCCCCCCGGGACAGGGCTATGAGCAGTTCTTC	CASSPPGQGYEQFF
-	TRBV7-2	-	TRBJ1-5	TGTGCCAGCAGCTCTGACAGTGGTAATCAGCCCCAGCATTTT	CASSSDSGNQPQHF
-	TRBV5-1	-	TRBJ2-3	TGCGCCAGCAGCTTGGGCGGGGGCACAGATACGCAGTATTTT	CASSLGGGTDTQYF
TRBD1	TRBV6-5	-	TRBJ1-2	TGTGCCAGCAGCTCGGGACAGAACTATGGCTACACCTTC	CASSSGQNYGYTF
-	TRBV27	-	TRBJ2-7	TGTGCCAGCAACAGCGGCTGGAGCTCCTACGAGCAGTACTTC	CASNSGWSSYEQYF
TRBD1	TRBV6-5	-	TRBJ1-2	TGTGCCAGCAGTACCTGGACAGGGGCAAGGGGCTACACCTTC	CASSTWTGARGYTF
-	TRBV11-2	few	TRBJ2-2	TGTGCCAGCAGCTTACAGGGTTTCACCGGGGAGCTGTTTTTT	CASSLQGFTGELFF
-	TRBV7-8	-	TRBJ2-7	TGTGCCAGCAGCTGGCGACAGGAGGCCTACGAGCAGTACTTC	CASSWRQEAYEQYF
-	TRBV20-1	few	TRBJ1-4	TGCAGTGCTAGTGGTGCGAATGAAAAACTGTTTTTT	CSASGANEKLFF
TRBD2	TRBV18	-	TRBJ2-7	TGTGCCAGCTCACCACCAACGCAGGGACTAGTACGCGAGCAGTACTTC	CASSPPTQGLVREQYF
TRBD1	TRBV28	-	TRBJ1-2	TGTGCCAGCAGTCCCGACAGGGTTGGCTACACCTTC	CASSPDRVGYTF
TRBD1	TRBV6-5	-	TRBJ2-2	TGTGCCAGCATTGCCGGGACAGGGAGTCCCGGGGAGCTGTTTTTT	CASIAGTGSPGELFF
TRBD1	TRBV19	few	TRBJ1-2	TGTGCCAGTAGTATCTCCGGGACAGGGGGAAGCTATGGCTACACCTTC	CASSISGTGGSYGYTF
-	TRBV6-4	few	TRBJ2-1	TGTGCCAGCAGTGCGGCGGGGTTCGGTGAGCAGTTCTTC	CASSAAGFGEQFF
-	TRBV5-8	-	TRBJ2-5	TGTGCCAGCAGCTTGGGGACAGTCCAAGAGACCCAGTACTTC	CASSLGTVQETQYF
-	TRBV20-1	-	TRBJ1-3	TGCAGTCAGAAGTATGGAAACACCATATATTTT	CSQKYGNTIYF
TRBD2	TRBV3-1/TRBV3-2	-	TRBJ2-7	TGTGCCAGCCGGTCGGAGCCGGGACTAGCGGGGGGACTCCACGAGCAGTACTTC	CASRSEPGLAGGLHEQYF
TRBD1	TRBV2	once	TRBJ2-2	TGTGCCAGCAGTGCCGGGACAGGGGGTAACGGGGAGCTGTTTTTT	CASSAGTGGNGELFF
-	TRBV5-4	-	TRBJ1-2	TGTGCCAGCAGCAGACAGCCGCCACTTCCCTATGGCTACACCTTC	CASSRQPPLPYGYTF
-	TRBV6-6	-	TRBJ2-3	TGTGCCAGCAGTACCCGGGGATACCCTAGCACAGATACGCAGTATTTT	CASSTRGYPSTDTQYF
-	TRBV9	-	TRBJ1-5	TGTGCCAGCAGCGTCACTCCGCGGGGGGTAAATCAGCCCCAGCATTTT	CASSVTPRGVNQPQHF
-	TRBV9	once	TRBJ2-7	TGTGCCAGCAGCATTGATATTACAGGGCCTCGGGGTGAGCAGTACTTC	CASSIDITGPRGEQYF
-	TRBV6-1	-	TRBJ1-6	TGTGCCAGCAGTGAACTTTATTCACCCCTCCACTTT	CASSELYSPLHF
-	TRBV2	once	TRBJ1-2	TGTGCCAGCAGAGCACCCCGTATGGTGGCAGGGCCAGCTAACTATGGCTACACCTTC	CASRAPRMVAGPANYGYTF